This TCR beta chain was observed in a study of cytomegalovirus exposure and HLA in healthy donors. Method: immunoSEQ multiplex PCR; TCRdb's copy keeps in-frame clones and lacks some. In the table there are 130,000 or so clones, 89% of which are singletons. The sample was PBMCs. This clonotype was obtained from a woman younger than 30 in good health and CMV-seropositive.

The CDR3 bases are TGTGCCAGCAGTTCAAGGACAGGCTACCAAGAGACCCAGTACTTC. It is translated as CASSSRTGYQETQYF. The V and J genes are TRBV6-5 and TRBJ2-5; 7 nucleotides align to TRBD1. In germline, CDR1 is MNHEY, CDR2 SVGAGI. V trimming: 4 bases; J trimming: 0 bases; junction bases outside the gene matches: 5. This CDR3 contains 15 residues.